This TCR beta chain derives from a study of T cells in Graves' hyperthyroidism and ophthalmopathy (dated by TCRdb to between 2017 and 2020). Regarding the research as a whole: Peripheral blood samples were taken at initial diagnosis, before any treatment was given. In addition, the study compared T-cell repertoires in thyroid tissue and in blood from roughly 6 Graves' hyperthyroidism patients. TCR Vbeta CDR3 sequencing of 140 or so peripheral blood samples (about 45 ophthalmopathy, 70 to 85 hyperthyroidism and around 17 progressor patients) is reported in the paper. Prospective prediction of ophthalmopathy was tested in an independent validation cohort of 18 to 20 hyperthyroidism patients and 17 patients who later progressed to ophthalmopathy. To identify distinguishing TCR V-J signatures, a discovery cohort of 90 to 100 patients was used, comprising 40 to 45 with Graves' ophthalmopathy and some 60 with stable Graves' hyperthyroidism. The 95 to 100 discovery patients were randomly divided into training and test sets at a 7:3 ratio. Once sampling was done, hyperthyroidism patients were given methimazole at a starting dose of 30 mg daily, whereas ophthalmopathy patients were given high-dose intravenous methylprednisolone. General study outcomes and caveats: No statistical method was used to fix the sample size in advance, and group allocation was not hidden from the investigators. During validation, the model predicted progression to ophthalmopathy a median of about 6.3 months ahead of onset, with around 71% sensitivity and about 72% specificity. Most expanded thyroid clonotypes (frequency above 0.001) were also detected in blood, suggesting blood repertoires may reflect thyroid immune responses. A model built on a 13 V-J signature distinguished ophthalmopathy from stable hyperthyroidism, reaching 85% to 90% sensitivity and about 81% specificity in cross-validation and 80%/75% in testing.

The CDR3 runs 14 residues from the cysteine to the phenylalanine. The sequence is cut down to CDR3 DNA, 42 bases in frame from base 1. CDR1 and CDR2, per the germline V gene, are MNHNS and SASEGT. V ends up 3 bases short and J 12 bases short, with an unmatched junction base count of 11. TCR beta CDR3 regions were amplified from RNA transcripts. The TCR CDR3 was subjected to a first round of RT-PCR using the HTBI primer set and the Qiagen OneStep RT-PCR kit. Libraries were constructed in a second round of multiplex PCR, after which size selection and purification were carried out. Sequencing of the libraries was done on an Illumina HiSeq2000 using paired-end 100 bp reads. In the paper's pipeline: Raw data were processed with SOAPnuke, discarding reads with adapters, uncalled bases, mean Phred below 15, or no exact constant-primer or identifier match. COPE v1.2.5 was used to merge high-quality paired reads, and clonotypes were defined as unique nucleotide sequences. MiTCR v1.1 was used to align the clonotypes against IMGT TRBV, TRBD and TRBJ reference segments. Analysis was restricted to V-J combinations with a frequency above 0.0001, which covered approximately 99% of repertoires. A TCS score was defined as the ratio of F50 (clonal expansion) to E x V (chaos), with BLOSUM62-based TCRdist applied between CDR3 peptides within each V-J. Welch's t-statistics and random forest reduced roughly 500 V-J features to 10 to 15, which were used in a naive Bayes classifier (R e1071). TCRdb itself trimmed the public reads at Q25 with fastp, ran MiXCR and retained productive beta chains. Records with the same CDR3 protein are collapsed into one entry carrying the most frequent genes and DNA. TCRdb, not the authors, supplied the V and J calls. The sample table contains more than 550,000 distinct CDR3 sequences; only one count was recorded for 18% of them. The ten largest clonotypes hold roughly 17% of the sample.

As for this clonotype: The target of this receptor is not known. No much larger clone exists at a distance of one base, and base qualities are not known.

Hyperthyroidism patients were newly diagnosed, with disease duration under 2 months, and aged 18 to 65 years. Exclusion was applied to patients with uncontrolled infections, other autoimmune diseases, pregnancy or lactation. Diagnoses were established on the basis of clinical symptoms, serum thyroxine and TRAb, thyroid ultrasound, and orbital computed tomography. Blood from progressor patients was collected at the time of first diagnosis with hyperthyroidism, before any ophthalmopathy symptoms had appeared. Ficoll-Paque density gradient centrifugation was used to isolate PBMCs from 10 ml of fresh peripheral blood. Progressor patients were initially diagnosed with Graves' hyperthyroidism and developed ophthalmopathy during follow-up. Total RNA was extracted using Trizol reagent, and RNA quality was assessed on an Agilent 2100 Bioanalyzer.

This sequence was found in a woman aged 45-65 years with Graves' hyperthyroidism that later progressed to Graves' ophthalmopathy. The sequence links TRBV6-1 to TRBJ2-1, with 7 central nucleotides matching TRBD1. What was sequenced was blood. The nucleotide sequence is TGTGCCAGCAGTGAGCTACAGGGGATCTCGGTGCAGTTCTTC. It specifies CASSELQGISVQFF.